This TCR beta chain appears in the sequencing data of a study of T cell responses to AZD1222 COVID-19 vaccine. The overall study: Second-dose recipients at about 4 or about 12 weeks were treated as one pooled group.

Study-wide points: Just 5 to 7 AZD1222 recipients were seropositive at baseline. Reports say nearly half of spike-specific TCRs go after unmutated variant regions.

Profiled with immunoSEQ multiplex PCR; TCRdb holds only in-frame clones, not every one. The table includes around 150,000 clones, approximately 90% detected once. The CDR3 has 13 amino acids. Germline CDR1 is MNHEY and CDR2 is SMNVEV (reference sequence). Trimming left V 2 bases short and J 1 base short, with 5 bases between. Points on this clone: Its antigen remains unknown.

Here the sequenced sample was peripheral blood, taken on day 0 of AZD1222 vaccination. This receptor was obtained from an adult in good health. This chain uses TRBV27 with TRBJ1-1, with D maybe TRBD1 (5 bases). The CDR3 spells CASSLGTNTEAFF. The CDR3 nucleotides are TGTGCCAGCAGTTTAGGGACGAACACTGAAGCTTTCTTT.